Listed here are 9 T cell receptor beta chains from one sample, sequenced in a study of blood T cell repertoires in COVID-19. The method was immunoSEQ multiplex PCR; TCRdb's version includes in-frame clones alone and lacks a portion of them. The sample comprises a few hundred thousand clones, approximately 91% of which are singletons, and roughly an eighth rests with the top ten. Material for sequencing was peripheral blood. Receptors originate from an older woman with acute or convalescent COVID-19.

This clone appeared once. This sequence joins TRBV19 and TRBJ2-7; D unclear. V was clipped by 3 bases and J by 4 bases, with 10 bases between them. Germline values: CDR1 LNHDA, CDR2 SQIVND (reference sequence). The CDR3 runs to 13 residues. The CDR3 here is CASSISSPYEQYF. The CDR3 DNA reads as TGTGCCAGTAGTATCAGTTCGCCTTACGAGCAGTACTTC.

This clone was counted at least ten times. The J gene is TRBJ2-1, the V gene TRBV9; TRBD1 aligns across 7 bases. Germline V gives CDR1 SGDLS, CDR2 YYNGEE. This CDR3 contains 14 residues. V lost 4 bases and J lost 7; bases outside the gene matches: 8. CDR3 bases: TGTGCCAGCAGCCCGAGGGACAGAACGAATGAGCAGTTCTTC. This encodes CASSPRDRTNEQFF. The full variable domain, its missing parts supplied by reference TRBV9 and TRBJ2-1, is DSGVTQTPKHLITATGQRVTLRCSPRSGDLSVYWYQQSLDQGLQFLIQYYNGEERAKGNILERFSAQQFPDLHSELNLSSLELGDSALYFCASSPRDRTNEQFFGPGTRLTVL.

This clone was observed a few times. The sample holds other DNA sequences that translate to the same CDR3. The chain combines TRBV4-1 with TRBJ1-1, with unresolved D. The CDR3 covers 15 residues. CDR1 is MGHRA and CDR2 is YSYEKL in the germline V gene. Trimming stripped 0 bases from V and 2 bases from J, with 10 bases between. The chain's CDR3 is CASSQEGGINTEAFF. CDR3 DNA sequence: TGCGCCAGCAGCCAAGAGGGAGGAATAAACACTGAAGCTTTCTTT.

The chain is built from TRBV14 and TRBJ2-4; a possible D gene is TRBD2 (5 bases). Trimming pared 3 bases from V and 0 bases from J, leaving 9 bases between. This CDR3 has 15 amino acids. Germline values: CDR1 SGHDN, CDR2 FVKESK. This chain's CDR3 is CASSHQGLAKNIQYF. The DNA for the CDR3 is TGTGCCAGCAGCCACCAAGGACTAGCCAAAAACATTCAGTACTTC.

The V call is TRBV4-1, the J call TRBJ2-7, with D tentatively TRBD1 (6 bases). This CDR3 contains 16 residues. CDR1 is MGHRA and CDR2 is YSYEKL in the germline V gene. Trimming removed 1 base from V and 0 bases from J, with 13 bases in between. The CDR3 region is CASSQGAAGASYEQYF. The CDR3 region has the DNA TGCGCCAGCAGCCAAGGGGCGGCAGGGGCCTCCTACGAGCAGTACTTC.

The chain links TRBV6-1 to TRBJ1-2; D is possibly TRBD1 (6 bases). Per germline, CDR1 MNHNS and CDR2 SASEGT. V lost 1 base, J lost 6 bases, and 9 bases lay in between. This CDR3 is 13 amino acids long. CDR3: CASSEGGRHGYTF. Written as DNA, the CDR3 is TGTGCCAGCAGTGAAGGGGGGCGCCATGGCTACACCTTC.

The chain is built from TRBV28 and TRBJ1-3; TRBD1 agrees at 7 bases. The CDR3 extends over 15 amino acids. V lost 6 bases and J lost 0; bases outside the gene matches: 5. Germline V CDR1 and CDR2: MDHEN, SYDVKM. CDR3 sequence reads: CASRFQGGSGNTIYF. CDR3 DNA: TGTGCCAGCAGATTTCAGGGGGGCTCTGGAAACACCATATATTTT.

This clone occurred a few times. V gene TRBV28 combines with J gene TRBJ1-1, with 7 bases aligning to TRBD1. Trimming cost V 2 bases and J 1 base; bases outside gene matches: 10. This CDR3 has 17 residues. Germline-derived CDR1 and CDR2 are MDHEN and SYDVKM. DNA for the CDR3: TGTGCCAGCAGTTTACCGACAGGGAACTTATCGAACACTGAAGCTTTCTTT. It translates to CASSLPTGNLSNTEAFF.

The chain links TRBV5-6 to TRBJ2-7; no clear D. CDR1 is SGHDT, CDR2 YYEEEE, per germline. The CDR3 consists of 12 residues. The ends were cut back, 7 bases at V and 3 bases at J, with 11 bases in the middle. This CDR3 is CASQNSNYEQYF. The CDR3 nucleotides read TGTGCCAGCCAGAACAGTAACTACGAGCAGTACTTC.